The 6 T cell receptor beta chains listed next were all sequenced from one sample in a study of blood T cell repertoires in COVID-19. Clones were read by immunoSEQ multiplex PCR, and TCRdb kept only the in-frame ones, dropping some. The sample lists approximately 220,000 clones; 85% were seen once. What was sequenced was PBMCs or T cells enriched from blood (not recorded which). Receptor source: a man between 40 and 49 years old who had recovered from COVID-19.

The chain recombines TRBV30 with TRBJ1-2, with 10 nucleotides matching TRBD1. CDR3 size: 15 residues. V lost 2 bases and J lost 4; bases outside the gene matches: 7. Germline V CDR1 and CDR2: GTSNPN, SVGIG (reference sequence). CDR3 bases: TGTGCCTGGAGTCTTCCGGGACAGGGGCTCTATGGCTACACCTTC. Protein product: CAWSLPGQGLYGYTF. Drawing the rest from reference TRBV30 and TRBJ1-2, the complete variable domain is SQTIHQWPATLVQPVGSPLSLECTVEGTSNPNLYWYRQAAGRGLQLLFYSVGIGQISSEVPQNLSASRPQDRQFILSSKKLLLSDSGFYLCAWSLPGQGLYGYTFGSGTRLTVV.

This clone was seen a few times. The chain is built from TRBV6-1 and TRBJ1-5; TRBD1 matches 9 bases. CDR3 length: 18 residues. Per germline, CDR1 MNHNS and CDR2 SASEGT. The J segment lost 2 bases and the V segment lost 4 bases, leaving 12 bases of the junction unmatched. The CDR3 nucleotides are TGTGCCAGCAGTGCCACCCCCGGGACAGGGATCGGCAATCAGCCCCAGCATTTT. It is translated as CASSATPGTGIGNQPQHF.

The table lists this clone with many counts. The chain uses TRBV19 and TRBJ1-3; D is perhaps TRBD1 (6 bases). Germline V gives CDR1 LNHDA, CDR2 SQIVND (reference sequence). The length of the CDR3 is 13 residues. CDR3 residues: CGSGQSSGNTIYF. The DNA of the CDR3 is TGTGGGAGTGGACAGAGCTCTGGAAACACCATATATTTT.

The J gene is TRBJ2-5, the V gene TRBV5-1; TRBD2 agrees at 12 bases. This CDR3 is 19 amino acids long. Germline V CDR1 and CDR2: SGHRS, YFSETQ. V gave up 0 bases and J gave up 3 bases; unmatched junction bases: 12. The CDR3 DNA is TGCGCCAGCAGCTTGGGCCAGCTCGGACTAGCGGGAAGGGAAGAGACCCAGTACTTC. It is translated as CASSLGQLGLAGREETQYF.

V is TRBV2 and J is TRBJ2-2; 9 bases match TRBD1. Trimming at V came to 5 bases and at J to 5 bases, leaving 6 bases not matched to a gene. The germline CDR1 and CDR2 sequences are SNHLY and FYNNEI. The CDR3 totals 15 residues. The CDR3 here is CASSLGQGSTGELFF. CDR3 nucleotides: TGTGCCAGCAGTCTCGGACAGGGGAGTACCGGGGAGCTGTTTTTT.

In the case of this clone: This clone may be a read error of a much larger clone one base away. Other DNA sequences from this sample encode an identical CDR3 as well. The gene calls are TRBV7-2 and TRBJ1-5, with 10 bases matching TRBD1. The CDR3 loop spans 15 amino acids. The germline V gene encodes CDR1 SGHTA and CDR2 FQGNSA. Trimming took 4 bases from V and 2 from J; bases not matched to a gene: 2. CDR3 region: CASSSGTGGNQPQHF. The CDR3 coding sequence is TGTGCCAGCAGCTCGGGGACAGGGGGCAATCAGCCCCAGCATTTT. Full variable domain (rest looked up from reference TRBV7-2 and TRBJ1-5): GAGVSQSPSNKVTEKGKDVELRCDPISGHTALYWYRQSLGQGLEFLIYFQGNSAPDKSGLPSDRFSAERTGGSVSTLTIQRTQQEDSAVYLCASSSGTGGNQPQHFGDGTRLSIL.